The 6 T cell receptor beta chains below all came from one sample that was sequenced in a study of early T cells in non-severe SARS-CoV-2 infection. One entry per CDR3 protein, called by TCRdb with MiXCR from the 5' RACE reads. The sample contains 95,000 to 100,000 distinct CDR3 sequences, approximately 10% of which appear only once. Sequenced material: whole blood. Receptor source: an adult who was a healthcare worker with PCR-confirmed SARS-CoV-2 infection or an uninfected control (not recorded which).

In its sample, this clonotype was seen a few times. The chain joins TRBV6-6 to TRBJ1-2; 7 nucleotides align to TRBD1. In germline, CDR1 is MNHNY, CDR2 SVGAGI (reference sequence). This CDR3 contains 13 residues. V dropped 6 bases and J dropped 7; count of bases not matched to a gene: 8. CDR3 sequence (DNA): TGTGCCAGCAGAGCCAGGGACAGCTCTGGCTACACCTTC. Its protein is CASRARDSSGYTF.

This clonotype was seen more than once but under ten times. The chain joins TRBV28 to TRBJ2-2, with TRBD1 identical over 12 bases. Germline V gene sequence: CDR1 MDHEN, CDR2 SYDVKM. There are 15 residues in the CDR3. The CDR3 DNA reads TGTGCGGCACGGGACAGGGGGCGCAACACCGGGGAGCTGTTTTTT. It specifies CAARDRGRNTGELFF.

This clonotype was observed a handful of times. The V and J genes are TRBV5-1 and TRBJ2-5; unclear D gene. There are 13 residues in the CDR3. The germline V gene has CDR1 SGHRS and CDR2 YFSETQ. V was pared by 4 bases and J by 11 bases, with 18 bases between. CDR3 sequence (DNA): TGCGCCAGCAGCCAGGCGGATGCGACGCCTCAGTACTTC. Protein sequence: CASSQADATPQYF.

This clonotype was recorded at least ten times. J is TRBJ2-2 and V is TRBV4-1, with D perhaps matching TRBD1 (5 bases). The CDR3 runs 15 residues. From germline, CDR1 is MGHRA and CDR2 YSYEKL. Trimming left V 1 base short and J 4 bases short, with 10 bases between. The CDR3 region has the DNA TGCGCCAGCAGCCAAGGGCAGGGCAGCACCGGGGAGCTGTTTTTT. Translating it yields CASSQGQGSTGELFF.

This clonotype showed up many times. The chain recombines TRBV29-1 with TRBJ2-5, with D perhaps assigned TRBD1 or TRBD2 (6 bases each). Between the trimmed V and J ends, which lost 6 bases and 6 bases, there was a span of 14 bases. The CDR3 contains 12 residues. The germline V gene has CDR1 SQVTM and CDR2 ANQGSEA. In DNA form, the CDR3 reads TGCAGCGTGTCTGGGGGCGGGAAGACCCAGTACTTC. It encodes CSVSGGGKTQYF.

CDR3: CASSRDRGRFGYTF. The CDR3 bases are TGTGCCAGCAGTCGGGATCGGGGGCGCTTTGGCTACACCTTC. This chain uses TRBV28 with TRBJ1-2, with D perhaps matching TRBD1 (6 bases). Looked up from germline, CDR1 is MDHEN and CDR2 is SYDVKM. The CDR3 spans 14 residues. The V end lost 5 bases, the J end lost 7 bases, and 17 bases lay between the germline ends.